A single sample is the source of the 21 T cell receptor beta chains below, sequenced in a study of CD8+ T cells in alopecia areata. Investigators isolated RNA and reverse transcribed it into cDNA to act as the sequencing template. The method was immunoSEQ multiplex PCR; TCRdb's version includes in-frame clones alone and lacks a portion of them. The data hold 200,000 to 250,000 clones, with less than 45% observed a single time. Treatment of the sample: oral pan-JAK inhibitor, 5-10 mg twice daily. Here the sequenced sample was CD4+ T cells sorted from blood, taken between weeks 30 and 35, from a patient treated with tofacitinib. Every receptor here comes from a human donor with alopecia areata.

Only a few counts were recorded for this clone. The chain employs TRBV9 and TRBJ1-3; D is unclear. Germline CDR1 is SGDLS and CDR2 is YYNGEE. CDR3 length: 14 residues. Trimming shortened V by 0 bases and J by 7 bases, and 11 bases separated the two germline ends. CDR3 in amino acids: CASSVGGSSNTIYF. The CDR3 DNA reads as TGTGCCAGCAGCGTAGGTGGCAGTTCGAACACCATATATTTT.

This clone was found a few times. The gene calls are TRBV2 and TRBJ2-1, with 8 positions matching TRBD1. This CDR3 is 14 amino acids long. Germline CDR1 SNHLY, CDR2 FYNNEI. The junction had 4 bases not matched to a gene; V was cut back by 7 bases and J by 2 bases. CDR3 nucleotides: TGTGCCAGCAAGGACAGGGCCACCTACAATGAGCAGTTCTTC. It translates to CASKDRATYNEQFF.

The chain has TRBV2 and TRBJ2-7; perhaps TRBD2 as D (6 bases). CDR3 size: 14 residues. V shed 9 bases and J shed 2 bases, with 17 bases lying between them. Germline assignment: CDR1 SNHLY and CDR2 FYNNEI. CDR3 region: CASREAGFAYEQYF. The CDR3 DNA is TGTGCCAGTAGGGAGGCTGGATTCGCCTACGAGCAGTACTTC.

The genes are TRBV6-5 and TRBJ2-5; 7 bases map to TRBD2. Germline loops: CDR1 MNHEY, CDR2 SVGAGI. The CDR3 is made up of 14 amino acids. Trimming cost V 8 bases and J 3 bases; bases outside gene matches: 9. CDR3 loop: CASWERGRKETQYF. CDR3 in DNA: TGTGCCAGCTGGGAGCGGGGCCGAAAAGAGACCCAGTACTTC.

The chain is built from TRBV9 and TRBJ2-3, with D perhaps assigned TRBD1 or TRBD2 (5 bases each). The CDR3 has 16 residues. Trimming pared 3 bases from V and 2 bases from J, leaving 16 bases between. Germline V gives CDR1 SGDLS, CDR2 YYNGEE. In DNA form, the CDR3 reads TGTGCCAGCAGCGCTAACCGGGACGGATACACAGATACGCAGTATTTT. It is translated as CASSANRDGYTDTQYF.

The chain joins TRBV11-1 to TRBJ2-1, with TRBD2 identical over 8 bases. CDR3 length: 15 amino acids. V was pared by 1 base and J by 3 bases, with 2 bases of the junction left unmatched. Germline V gene lookup returns CDR1 SGHAT and CDR2 FQDESV (reference sequence). CDR3 loop: CASSLGLAYYNEQFF. CDR3 in DNA: TGTGCCAGCAGCTTAGGACTAGCGTACTACAATGAGCAGTTCTTC.

As for this clone: This is likely a read error, given that the CDR3 carries no conserved phenylalanine or tryptophan at its end. This rearrangement joins TRBV7-9 to TRBJ2-7; perhaps TRBD2 as D (6 bases). CDR3 length equals 13 residues. Trimming stripped 5 bases from V and 5 bases from J, with 13 bases between. From germline, CDR1 is SEHNR and CDR2 FQNEAQ (reference sequence). The DNA for the CDR3 is TGTGCCAGCAGCCCCGGGGGATACGACGAGCAGTACCTC. Its translation: CASSPGGYDEQYL.

This clone was counted a few times. The chain is built from TRBV7-3 and TRBJ2-3, with D unresolved. The V and J ends lost 5 bases and 6 bases respectively, with 15 bases between them. Germline V CDR1 and CDR2: SGHTA, FQGTGA. The CDR3 contains 14 residues. The CDR3 DNA follows: TGTGCCAGCAGCCAAAGCGCAGGTCGGGATACGCAGTATTTT. This sequence encodes CASSQSAGRDTQYF.

This clone was seen only a few times. This chain joins TRBV4-1 and TRBJ2-4; TRBD1 matches at 9 bases. V was clipped by 4 bases and J by 0 bases; unmatched bases: 10. Germline lookup yields CDR1 MGHRA and CDR2 YSYEKL. The CDR3 has 18 residues. The chain's CDR3 is CASSREVGDRVAKNIQYF. The CDR3 DNA follows: TGCGCCAGCAGCCGAGAGGTGGGGGACAGGGTAGCCAAAAACATTCAGTACTTC.

This CDR3 reads CASSVGSGGGGNQPQHF. As DNA, the CDR3 is TGTGCCAGCAGCGTAGGGTCAGGGGGAGGTGGCAATCAGCCCCAGCATTTT. The chain is built from TRBV9 and TRBJ1-5; TRBD1 matches at 7 bases. From germline, CDR1 is SGDLS and CDR2 YYNGEE. After removal of 0 bases from V and 2 bases from J, the junction contained 8 bases not matched to a gene. The length of the CDR3 is 17 residues.

The chain combines TRBV7-6 with TRBJ2-3; no reliable D call. V lost 1 base and J lost 1, with 12 bases in between. In germline, CDR1 is SGHVS, CDR2 FNYEAQ. CDR3 length: 16 residues. The chain's CDR3 is CASSLETSRGTDTQYF. CDR3 nucleotide sequence: TGTGCCAGCAGCTTAGAAACCTCCCGGGGCACAGATACGCAGTATTTT.

J is TRBJ2-6 and V is TRBV2, with D possibly being TRBD2 (6 bases). Trimming removed 1 base from V and 0 bases from J, with 19 bases in between. Germline V gives CDR1 SNHLY, CDR2 FYNNEI. The CDR3 is made up of 20 amino acids. CDR3 loop: CASSEVGTFAGRSGANVLTF. In DNA form, the CDR3 reads TGTGCCAGCAGTGAAGTAGGGACCTTTGCGGGACGCTCTGGGGCCAACGTCCTGACTTTC.

Details on this clone: This same CDR3 is encoded by further DNA sequences in the sample. The CDR3 DNA is TGCGCCAGCAGCTTGGCGGATACGCAGTATTTT. Its translation: CASSLADTQYF. The chain links TRBV5-1 to TRBJ2-3; D is undetermined. V was pared by 0 bases and J by 6 bases, with 2 bases between. The CDR3 runs to 11 residues. Per germline, CDR1 SGHRS and CDR2 YFSETQ.

This chain connects TRBV11-2 to TRBJ2-3; D is undetermined. The CDR3 spans 15 residues. V gave up 5 bases and J gave up 0 bases, with 12 bases separating them. Germline CDR1 reads SGHAT; CDR2 reads FQNNGV. The CDR3 DNA follows: TGTGCCAGCAGCCCATGGGGATCTAGCACAGATACGCAGTATTTT. Its protein is CASSPWGSSTDTQYF.

V is TRBV5-1 and J is TRBJ1-4; no clear D. CDR3 length equals 15 residues. Germline CDR1 is SGHRS and CDR2 is YFSETQ. The germline V and J ends were trimmed by 0 bases and 7 bases, with 13 bases remaining between them. The CDR3 sequence: CASSLDGRSTEKLFF. The CDR3 nucleotides are TGCGCCAGCAGCTTGGATGGAAGGTCGACTGAAAAACTGTTTTTT. The full variable domain, in which reference TRBV5-1 and TRBJ1-4 provide the parts outside the CDR3, is KAGVTQTPRYLIKTRGQQVTLSCSPISGHRSVSWYQQTPGQGLQFLFEYFSETQRNKGNFPGRFSGRQFSNSRSEMNVSTLELGDSALYLCASSLDGRSTEKLFFGSGTQLSVL.

As DNA, the CDR3 is TGCGCCAGCAGACCGGGACAGGGGGCTGTAGGTTACAATGAGCAGTTCTTC. It codes for CASRPGQGAVGYNEQFF. J is TRBJ2-1 and V is TRBV5-1; 12 nucleotides match TRBD1. The CDR3 totals 17 residues. Unmatched junction bases numbered 10, after V lost 5 bases and J lost 4 bases. The germline V gene has CDR1 SGHRS and CDR2 YFSETQ.

This clone has more than one count but fewer than ten. The rearrangement uses TRBV10-3 and TRBJ2-3; 11 bases match TRBD1. With 4 bases clipped from V and 5 bases from J, the junction kept 5 bases outside the gene matches. The CDR3 sequence is 15 residues long. The V gene's germline CDR1 is ENHRY and CDR2 SYGVKD. The CDR3 reads CAISGQDRGRDTQYF. CDR3 DNA sequence: TGTGCCATCAGTGGGCAGGACAGGGGGCGAGATACGCAGTATTTT.

V and J are TRBV10-2 and TRBJ2-5, with D perhaps TRBD2 (5 bases). V shed 5 bases and J shed 3 bases, with 10 bases lying between them. Germline V CDR1 and CDR2: WSHSY, SAAADI. The CDR3 has 13 residues. CDR3 amino acids: CASSIRGKETQYF. CDR3 nucleotides: TGCGCCAGCAGTATCAGAGGGAAAGAGACCCAGTACTTC.

This clone was picked up a small number of times. The chain uses TRBV10-3 and TRBJ1-1; D is perhaps TRBD1 (5 bases). The germline CDR1 and CDR2 sequences are ENHRY and SYGVKD. CDR3 length: 16 amino acids. The V end was cut by 7 bases, the J end by 1 base, with 19 bases between. CDR3 sequence (DNA): TGTGCCATCACAAACCCGACCCGGGACGGGAACACTGAAGCTTTCTTT. Amino acids: CAITNPTRDGNTEAFF.

Note on this clone: Germline and junction disagree at one end, which may indicate a read error. The V gene is TRBV29-1, the J gene TRBJ2-1, with TRBD2 as a possible D gene (7 bases). This CDR3 region has 13 residues. CDR1 and CDR2 (germline): SQVTM, ANQGSEA. The CDR3 sequence is CSVEGGGGNEQFF. The CDR3 coding sequence is TGCAGCGTAGAAGGGGGGGGTGGCAATGAGCAGTTCTTC.

This clone was seen a handful of times. The chain carries TRBV27 and TRBJ2-4; D is perhaps TRBD2 (6 bases). CDR1 and CDR2 from the germline V gene are MNHEY and SMNVEV (reference sequence). This CDR3 has 14 amino acids. V shed 8 bases and J shed 0 bases, with 11 bases lying between them. CDR3 bases: TGTGCCAGCCGGGGACTTACAGCCAAAAACATTCAGTACTTC. Translation gives CASRGLTAKNIQYF.